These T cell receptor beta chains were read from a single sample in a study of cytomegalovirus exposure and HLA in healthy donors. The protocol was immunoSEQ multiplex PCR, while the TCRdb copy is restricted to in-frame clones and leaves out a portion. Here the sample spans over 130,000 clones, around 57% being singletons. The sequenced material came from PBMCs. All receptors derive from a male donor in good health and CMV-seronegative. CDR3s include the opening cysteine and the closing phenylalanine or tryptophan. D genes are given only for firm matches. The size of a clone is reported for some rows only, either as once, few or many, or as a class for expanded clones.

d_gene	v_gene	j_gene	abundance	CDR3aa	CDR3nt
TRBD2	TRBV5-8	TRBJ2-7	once	CASSLGRGVAYEQYF	TGTGCCAGCAGCTTGGGGCGGGGGGTTGCCTACGAGCAGTACTTC
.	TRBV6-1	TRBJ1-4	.	CASRSGEKLFF	TGTGCCAGCAGGTCCGGGGAAAAACTGTTTTTT
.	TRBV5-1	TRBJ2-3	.	CASSRQGDTQYF	TGCGCCAGCAGCCGCCAGGGGGATACGCAGTATTTT
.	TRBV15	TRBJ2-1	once	CATSKRGGGRNEQFF	TGTGCCACCAGCAAACGAGGGGGGGGCAGGAATGAGCAGTTCTTC
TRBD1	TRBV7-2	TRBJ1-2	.	CASSLRGRDRGVGYTF	TGTGCCAGCAGCTTAAGGGGAAGGGACAGGGGAGTTGGCTACACCTTC
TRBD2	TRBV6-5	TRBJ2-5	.	CASSDTGGQAETQYF	TGTGCCAGCAGCGATACGGGGGGGCAGGCGGAGACCCAGTACTTC
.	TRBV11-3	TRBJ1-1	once	CASSLRGTEAFF	TGTGCCAGCAGCTTAAGGGGAACTGAAGCTTTCTTT
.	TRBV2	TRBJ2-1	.	CASSKNIGNEQFF	TGTGCCAGCAGCAAAAACATCGGGAATGAGCAGTTCTTC
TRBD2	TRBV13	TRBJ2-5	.	CASSLSGGAGETQYF	TGTGCCAGCAGCTTAAGCGGGGGGGCTGGAGAGACCCAGTACTTC
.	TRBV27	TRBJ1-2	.	CASSLRPRTERSCPF	TGTGCCAGCAGTTTAAGGCCCCGCACCGAGCGAAGCTGCCCCTTC
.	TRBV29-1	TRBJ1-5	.	CSVELGRNQPQHF	TGCAGCGTTGAACTGGGGCGCAATCAGCCCCAGCATTTT
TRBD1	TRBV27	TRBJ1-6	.	CASTGQGDINSPLHF	TGTGCCAGCACCGGACAGGGCGATATTAATTCACCCCTCCACTTT
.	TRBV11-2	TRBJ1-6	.	CASSLNRDSPLHF	TGTGCCAGCAGCTTAAACAGGGATTCACCCCTCCACTTT
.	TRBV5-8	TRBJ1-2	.	CASSLALYGYTF	TGTGCCAGCAGCTTGGCTCTCTATGGCTACACCTTC
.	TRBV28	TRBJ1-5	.	CASSSPQGYQPQHF	TGTGCCAGCAGTTCCCCACAGGGATATCAGCCCCAGCATTTT
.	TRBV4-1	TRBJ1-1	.	CASSPSVGAGAFF	TGCGCCAGCAGCCCCTCTGTAGGGGCCGGAGCTTTCTTT
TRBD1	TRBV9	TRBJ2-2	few	CASSMRTGATGELFF	TGTGCCAGCAGCATGCGGACAGGGGCCACCGGGGAGCTGTTTTTT
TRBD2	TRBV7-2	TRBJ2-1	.	CASSRSSGVVYNEQFF	TGTGCCAGCAGCCGAAGTAGCGGGGTCGTCTACAATGAGCAGTTCTTC
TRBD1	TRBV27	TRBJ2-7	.	CASSTTGTVPFSEQYF	TGTGCCAGCAGCACCACGGGGACAGTGCCGTTTTCCGAGCAGTACTTC
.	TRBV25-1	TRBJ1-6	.	CASSIGQSVGSPLHF	TGTGCCAGCAGCATCGGACAGAGCGTCGGTTCACCCCTCCACTTT
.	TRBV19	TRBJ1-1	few	CASSIGGVNTEAFF	TGTGCCAGTAGTATAGGGGGAGTGAACACTGAAGCTTTCTTT
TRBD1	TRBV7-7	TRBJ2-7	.	CASSQGQGASYEQYF	TGTGCTAGCAGCCAGGGACAGGGGGCTTCCTACGAGCAGTACTTC
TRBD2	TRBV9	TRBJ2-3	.	CASSPLERGVTTDTQYF	TGTGCCAGCAGCCCCCTTGAGCGGGGGGTGACCACAGATACGCAGTATTTT
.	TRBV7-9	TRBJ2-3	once	CASSPSGPTDTQYF	TGTGCCAGCAGCCCCAGCGGGCCCACAGATACGCAGTATTTT
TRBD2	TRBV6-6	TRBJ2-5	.	CASTGLAGGTETQYF	TGTGCCAGCACCGGACTAGCGGGGGGCACAGAGACCCAGTACTTC
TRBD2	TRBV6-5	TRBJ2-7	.	CASSYSGTSGDEQYF	TGTGCCAGCAGTTACTCCGGGACTAGCGGAGACGAGCAGTACTTC